A single sample gave rise to the 25 T cell receptor beta chains below, sequenced in a study of T-cell memory formation after mild COVID-19. TCRdb re-called the 5' RACE reads with MiXCR, one entry per CDR3 protein. The sample consists of 85,000 to 130,000 distinct CDR3 sequences, roughly an eighth of them appearing once. The source material was PBMCs or a T cell subset sorted from them (not recorded which). All receptors come from an adult woman who had mild COVID-19 (a few samples of this study predate the infection). Cell type and time point are not known.

V usage is TRBV4-3 and J usage is TRBJ2-2; D gene uncertain. V gave up 0 bases and J gave up 7 bases, with 6 bases separating them. CDR1 and CDR2 from the germline V gene are LGHNA and YSLEER. The CDR3 loop spans 13 amino acids. CDR3 sequence: CASSQDSGGELFF. The CDR3 nucleotides read TGCGCCAGCAGCCAAGATTCGGGCGGGGAGCTGTTTTTT.

This clonotype was observed many times. The chain links TRBV12-3 or TRBV12-4 to TRBJ2-3; D gene ambiguous. The CDR3 consists of 12 residues. V gave up 6 bases and J gave up 4 bases, with 8 bases separating them. The CDR3 sequence: CASSAAADTQYF. The CDR3 DNA sequence: TGTGCCAGCAGCGCTGCAGCAGATACGCAGTATTTT.

This clonotype was recorded a few times. This rearrangement joins TRBV12-3 or TRBV12-4 to TRBJ2-7; 14 bases match TRBD2. The CDR3 length is 17 residues. V shed 4 bases and J 6 bases; nucleotides not matched to a gene: 11. CDR3 protein: CASSWGLAGELGGEQYF. In DNA, the CDR3 is TGTGCCAGCAGTTGGGGACTAGCGGGAGAATTGGGCGGCGAGCAGTACTTC.

This clonotype was picked up many times. The J gene is TRBJ2-3, the V gene TRBV20-1; 10 bases agree with TRBD2. V gave up 4 bases and J gave up 0 bases; unmatched junction bases: 4. CDR1 DFQATT and CDR2 SNEGSKA come from the germline V gene (reference sequence). The CDR3 is 15 amino acids. The CDR3 is CSAIQLAGSTDTQYF. The CDR3 DNA sequence: TGCAGTGCTATCCAACTAGCGGGGAGCACAGATACGCAGTATTTT.

This chain uses TRBV7-3 with TRBJ2-2; TRBD1 is a possible D gene (5 bases). V dropped 2 bases and J dropped 4 bases, with 8 bases sitting between them. CDR3 length equals 14 residues. CDR1 and CDR2 (germline): SGHTA, FQGTGA. CDR3 loop: CASSLQGSTGELFF. CDR3 sequence (DNA): TGTGCCAGCAGCTTACAGGGAAGCACCGGGGAGCTGTTTTTT.

The rearrangement uses TRBV7-9 and TRBJ1-2; D is unresolved. This CDR3 region has 17 residues. Germline lookup yields CDR1 SEHNR and CDR2 FQNEAQ (reference sequence). Trimming cost V 4 bases and J 1 base, with 19 bases left between them. The CDR3 region is CASSSLKGGTFNYGYTF. The CDR3 coding sequence is TGTGCCAGCAGCTCACTAAAGGGCGGAACTTTTAACTATGGCTACACCTTC.

This clonotype has just a few counts. The J gene is TRBJ2-6, the V gene TRBV3-1; D is perhaps TRBD1 (5 bases). Germline V lookup: CDR1 LGHDT, CDR2 YNNKEL (reference sequence). Trimming cost V 0 bases and J 4 bases, with 16 bases left between them. CDR3 length equals 18 residues. The CDR3 here is CASSQDNVLGPGANVLTF. The CDR3 region has the DNA TGTGCCAGCAGCCAAGATAATGTCCTGGGGCCGGGGGCCAACGTCCTGACTTTC.

This clonotype has just a few counts. The genes are TRBV19 and TRBJ2-1; D might be TRBD2 (7 bases). V was cut by 4 bases and J by 9 bases, with 19 bases left in between. The CDR3 has 15 residues. Germline V lookup: CDR1 LNHDA, CDR2 SQIVND (reference sequence). This CDR3 is CASSSGLEGVSEQFF. CDR3 nucleotide sequence: TGTGCCAGTAGTAGTGGACTAGAGGGGGTTAGTGAGCAGTTCTTC. The full variable domain, in which reference TRBV19 and TRBJ2-1 provide the parts outside the CDR3, is DGGITQSPKYLFRKEGQNVTLSCEQNLNHDAMYWYRQDPGQGLRLIYYSQIVNDFQKGDIAEGYSVSREKKESFPLTVTSAQKNPTAFYLCASSSGLEGVSEQFFGPGTRLTVL.

The J gene is TRBJ1-1, the V gene TRBV24-1; 7 bases are shared with TRBD1. Germline V lookup: CDR1 KGHDR, CDR2 SFDVKD. The CDR3 has 14 amino acids. The V segment lost 7 bases and the J segment 4 bases; nucleotides outside the gene matches: 8. For the CDR3, the DNA is TGTGCCACCAGAGGGGGCGGGCCGGGCACTGAAGCTTTCTTT. Translating gives CATRGGGPGTEAFF.

This clonotype was seen a few times. The chain has TRBV7-2 and TRBJ1-5, with D uncertain. V shed 0 bases and J shed 0 bases, with 6 bases lying between them. The V gene's germline CDR1 is SGHTA and CDR2 FQGNSA. The CDR3 spans 15 residues. The CDR3 DNA is TGTGCCAGCAGCTTAGCGGGGTATAGCAATCAGCCCCAGCATTTT. It codes for CASSLAGYSNQPQHF.

This clonotype was found a few times. This rearrangement joins TRBV9 to TRBJ2-1, with D possibly TRBD2 on 6 matching bases. Trimming cost V 3 bases and J 4 bases, with 14 bases left between them. Germline-derived CDR1 and CDR2 are SGDLS and YYNGEE. CDR3 length: 15 amino acids. In nucleotides, the CDR3 is TGTGCCAGCAGCGCGGAGGGCCGGAGGTACAATGAGCAGTTCTTC. Residues: CASSAEGRRYNEQFF.

This clonotype was recorded a few times. J is TRBJ2-1 and V is TRBV11-1, with 11 bases identical to TRBD1. Per the germline V gene, CDR1 is SGHAT and CDR2 is FQDESV (reference sequence). This CDR3 is 17 amino acids long. The V and J ends lost 5 bases and 8 bases, in that order; junction bases with no gene match: 14. CDR3 nucleotides: TGTGCCAGCAGCGGGACCCTGGACAGGGGGCGCTGGGATGAGCAGTTCTTC. Residues: CASSGTLDRGRWDEQFF.

There are a few counts of this clonotype. The chain employs TRBV5-1 and TRBJ2-1, with 13 bases identical to TRBD2. The CDR3 has 17 amino acids. V dropped 4 bases and J dropped 3; count of bases not matched to a gene: 7. Germline CDR1 SGHRS, CDR2 YFSETQ. CDR3: CASSAGTSGDRYNEQFF. For the CDR3, the DNA is TGCGCCAGCAGCGCCGGGACTAGCGGGGACCGCTACAATGAGCAGTTCTTC. Combining the CDR3 with reference TRBV5-1 and TRBJ2-1 gives the whole variable domain KAGVTQTPRYLIKTRGQQVTLSCSPISGHRSVSWYQQTPGQGLQFLFEYFSETQRNKGNFPGRFSGRQFSNSRSEMNVSTLELGDSALYLCASSAGTSGDRYNEQFFGPGTRLTVL.

The CDR3 bases are TGTGCCAGCAGCCTCCGGGGATACGACTACGAGCAGTACTTC. Amino acid sequence: CASSLRGYDYEQYF. The chain uses TRBV27 and TRBJ2-7; D may be TRBD2 (5 bases). The CDR3 has 14 residues. The germline CDR1 and CDR2 sequences are MNHEY and SMNVEV (reference sequence). Trimming removed 6 bases at V and 3 bases at J, with 15 bases between.

This clonotype was detected many times. The rearrangement joins TRBV5-1 to TRBJ2-7; 14 positions agree with TRBD2. Germline V gene data show CDR1 as SGHRS and CDR2 as YFSETQ. The CDR3 has 17 amino acids. The trim removed 4 bases at V and 2 bases at J, leaving 8 bases unmatched. The CDR3: CASSQGLAGGWAYEQYF. The CDR3 nucleotides read TGCGCCAGCAGCCAAGGACTAGCGGGAGGCTGGGCCTACGAGCAGTACTTC.

The chain couples TRBV12-3 or TRBV12-4 to TRBJ2-7; 9 bases are shared with TRBD1. The CDR3 has 14 amino acids. After removal of 6 bases from V and 1 base from J, the junction contained 4 bases not matched to a gene. The CDR3: CASSGQGLSYEQYF. In DNA form, the CDR3 reads TGTGCCAGCAGCGGACAGGGGCTATCCTACGAGCAGTACTTC.

The chain is built from TRBV12-3 or TRBV12-4 and TRBJ2-3, with no clear D. V was shortened by 6 bases and J by 8 bases, with 9 bases between the two germline ends. The CDR3 runs 11 residues. CDR3 sequence (DNA): TGTGCCAGCAGAGACGGCGGTACGCAGTATTTT. Translated: CASRDGGTQYF.

The chain is built from TRBV9 and TRBJ1-3; tentatively, D is TRBD1 (5 bases). From germline, CDR1 is SGDLS and CDR2 YYNGEE. Trimming stripped 0 bases from V and 0 bases from J, with 13 bases between. This CDR3 is built from 17 residues. The CDR3 region has the DNA TGTGCCAGCAGCGTAGCAGTAGAAGGACACTCTGGAAACACCATATATTTT. Its translation: CASSVAVEGHSGNTIYF.

The V gene is TRBV7-9, the J gene TRBJ2-1, with TRBD2 matching 9 bases. CDR1 is SEHNR and CDR2 is FQNEAQ in the germline V gene (reference sequence). J lost 7 bases, V lost 1 base, and 8 bases had no gene match. CDR3 size: 16 residues. The CDR3, as DNA: TGTGCCAGCAGCTTAGTGGTTAGCGGGAGCTGGAATGAGCAGTTCTTC. This translates into CASSLVVSGSWNEQFF.

The chain employs TRBV20-1 and TRBJ2-7; no clear D gene. The CDR3 loop spans 13 amino acids. Germline assignment: CDR1 DFQATT and CDR2 SNEGSKA (reference sequence). The germline V and J ends were trimmed by 0 bases and 3 bases, with 9 bases remaining between them. Here the CDR3 reads CSARDSWNYEQYF. The DNA of the CDR3 is TGCAGTGCTAGAGATAGCTGGAACTACGAGCAGTACTTC.

This clonotype has ten or more counts. V is TRBV7-2 and J is TRBJ2-3; D is unresolved. Germline V gene sequence: CDR1 SGHTA, CDR2 FQGNSA. Trimming took off 1 base at V and 4 bases at J, with 9 bases between the two ends. There are 14 residues in the CDR3. CDR3 DNA: TGTGCCAGCAGCTTAGGATCGACTTCAGATACGCAGTATTTT. It codes for CASSLGSTSDTQYF.

This clonotype showed up just a few times. The chain is built from TRBV4-1 and TRBJ2-5, with 9 bases identical to TRBD2. The CDR3 totals 16 residues. J gave up 2 bases and V 4 bases, and 8 bases lay outside the gene matches. Germline CDR1 and CDR2: MGHRA and YSYEKL. The CDR3 loop reads CASSPGERGEQETQYF. CDR3 in DNA: TGCGCCAGCAGCCCAGGGGAGCGGGGGGAACAAGAGACCCAGTACTTC.

The sample holds a few counts of this clonotype. CDR3 nucleotides: TGCGCCAGCAGCTTCTCCGACAGGAGGGTAGAGGAAGCTTTCTTT. Encoded protein: CASSFSDRRVEEAFF. The gene calls are TRBV5-1 and TRBJ1-1; D possibly corresponds to TRBD1 (6 bases). V lost 2 bases and J lost 8, with 19 bases in between. CDR1 is SGHRS and CDR2 is YFSETQ in the germline V gene. CDR3 size: 15 residues.

This clonotype was seen more than once but under ten times. This chain links TRBV7-9 with TRBJ2-7, with D perhaps matching TRBD2 (5 bases). This CDR3 spans 14 amino acids. Trimming pared 6 bases from V and 3 bases from J, leaving 15 bases between. Germline CDR1 reads SEHNR; CDR2 reads FQNEAQ (reference sequence). The CDR3 here is CASSAGLTFYEQYF. CDR3 coding DNA: TGTGCCAGCAGTGCCGGACTTACCTTCTACGAGCAGTACTTC. Based on the CDR3 plus reference TRBV7-9 and TRBJ2-7, the full variable domain is DTGVSQNPRHKITKRGQNVTFRCDPISEHNRLYWYRQTLGQGPEFLTYFQNEAQLEKSRLLSDRFSAERPKGSFSTLEIQRTEQGDSAMYLCASSAGLTFYEQYFGPGTRLTVT.

The chain carries TRBV9 and TRBJ2-1, with TRBD2 matching 9 bases. Trimming cost V 6 bases and J 0 bases; bases outside gene matches: 4. Germline CDR1 and CDR2: SGDLS and YYNGEE. CDR3 length: 15 amino acids. The CDR3 DNA is TGTGCCAGCACGGCGGGAGGGCCCTCCTACAATGAGCAGTTCTTC. This encodes CASTAGGPSYNEQFF.